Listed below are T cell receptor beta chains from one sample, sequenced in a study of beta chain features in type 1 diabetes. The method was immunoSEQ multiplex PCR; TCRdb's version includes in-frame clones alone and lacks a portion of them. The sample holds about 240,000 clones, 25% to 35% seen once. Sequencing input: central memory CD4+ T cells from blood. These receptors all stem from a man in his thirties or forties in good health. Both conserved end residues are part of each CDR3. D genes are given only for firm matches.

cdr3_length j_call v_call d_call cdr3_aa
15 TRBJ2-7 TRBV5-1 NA CARSLAGQASYEQYF
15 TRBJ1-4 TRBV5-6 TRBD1 CASSLAPGTARELFF
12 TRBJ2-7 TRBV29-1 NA CSVGGSAYEQYF
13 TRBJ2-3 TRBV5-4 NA CASSRGGTDTQYF
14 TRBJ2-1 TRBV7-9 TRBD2 CASSLASGRSEQFF
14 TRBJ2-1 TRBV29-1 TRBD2 CSVDGAGGGNEQFF
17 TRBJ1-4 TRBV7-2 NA CASSSIPSRGTNEKLFF
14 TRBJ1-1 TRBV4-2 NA CASSQTVMNTEAFF
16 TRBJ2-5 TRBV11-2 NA CASSSGHKGVQETQYF
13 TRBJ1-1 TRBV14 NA CASSTLQAVEAFF
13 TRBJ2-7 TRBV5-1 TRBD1 CASSLGDRGEQYF
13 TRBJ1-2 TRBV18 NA CASSPDTLHGYTF
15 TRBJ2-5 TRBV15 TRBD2 CATSTYKSGRETQYF
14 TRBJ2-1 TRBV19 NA CASTPDSSYNEQFF
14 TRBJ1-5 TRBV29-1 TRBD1 CSVRGQDFNQPQHF
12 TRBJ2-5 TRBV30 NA CAWSPNQETQYF
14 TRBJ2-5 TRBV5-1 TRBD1 CASSPLTGEETQYF
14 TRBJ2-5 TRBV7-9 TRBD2 CASSLAAGGETQYF
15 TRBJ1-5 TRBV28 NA CASSPPSGSNQPQHF
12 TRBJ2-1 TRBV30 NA CAWSRIGNEQFF
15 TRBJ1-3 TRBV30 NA CAWNLAGVKADTIYF
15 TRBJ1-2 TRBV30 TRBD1 CAWSGGTDTNYGYTF
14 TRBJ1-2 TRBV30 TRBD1 CAWEDRGRSYGYTF
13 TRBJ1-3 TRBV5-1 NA CASSYVLGDTIYF
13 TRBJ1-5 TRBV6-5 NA CASGANSNQPQHF
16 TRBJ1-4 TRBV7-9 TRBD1 CASSLDPGQGNEKLFF